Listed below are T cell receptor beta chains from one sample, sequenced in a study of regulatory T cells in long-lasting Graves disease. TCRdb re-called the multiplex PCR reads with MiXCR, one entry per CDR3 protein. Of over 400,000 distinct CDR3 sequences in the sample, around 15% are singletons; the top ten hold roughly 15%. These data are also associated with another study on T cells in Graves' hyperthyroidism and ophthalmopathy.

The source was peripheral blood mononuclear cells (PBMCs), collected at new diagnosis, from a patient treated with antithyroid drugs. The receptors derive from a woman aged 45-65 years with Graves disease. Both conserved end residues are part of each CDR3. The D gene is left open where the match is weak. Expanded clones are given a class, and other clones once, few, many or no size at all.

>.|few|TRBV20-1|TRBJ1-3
TGCAGTGCTAGAGTATACACAGGGTCTGGAAACACCATATATTTT
CSARVYTGSGNTIYF
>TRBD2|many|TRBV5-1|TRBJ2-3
TGCGCCAGCAGCTTGAGCGGGAGTCCCGCAGATACGCAGTATTTT
CASSLSGSPADTQYF
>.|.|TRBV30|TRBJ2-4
TGTACCTGGAGTATGATGGGAGTCCAACTAGCCAAAAACATTCAGTACTTC
CTWSMMGVQLAKNIQYF
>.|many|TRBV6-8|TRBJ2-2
TGTGCCAGCACTACCGGGACTTCGAACACCGGGGAGCTGTTTTTT
CASTTGTSNTGELFF
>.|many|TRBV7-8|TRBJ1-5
TGTGCCAGCAGCCGGGAGTGGGGCAGAAGCAATCAGCCCCAGCATTTT
CASSREWGRSNQPQHF
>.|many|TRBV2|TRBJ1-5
TGTGCCAGCAGCATGGTTTCTAATCAGCCCCAGCATTTT
CASSMVSNQPQHF
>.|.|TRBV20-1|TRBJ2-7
TGCAGTGCTGACCGGGACGGAGCCTACGAGCAGTACTTC
CSADRDGAYEQYF
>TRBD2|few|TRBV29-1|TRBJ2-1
TGCAGCGTTGTCGGACTAGCGGGATGGAATGAGCAGTTCTTC
CSVVGLAGWNEQFF
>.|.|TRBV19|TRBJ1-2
TGTGCCAGTAGTATGGCTGTTTATGGCTACACCTTC
CASSMAVYGYTF
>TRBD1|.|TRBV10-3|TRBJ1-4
TGTGCCATCAGTTCGGACAGGAATGGGGAAAAACTGTTTTTT
CAISSDRNGEKLFF
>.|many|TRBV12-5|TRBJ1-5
TGTGCTAGTGGTACCACCCCAAGACGGCTTTATAGCAATCAGCCCCAGCATTTT
CASGTTPRRLYSNQPQHF
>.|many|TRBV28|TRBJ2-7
TGTGCCAGCAGTGGCCCGGTGAGGGGGGATGTCTACGAGCAGTACTTC
CASSGPVRGDVYEQYF
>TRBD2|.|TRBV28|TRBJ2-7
TGTGCCAGCAGTTTCGGGCGGGAGTTTTATGCCGAGCAGTACTTC
CASSFGREFYAEQYF
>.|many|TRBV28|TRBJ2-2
TGTGCCAGCACTAATACCCAGGCGGCGAACACCGGGGAGCTGTTTTTT
CASTNTQAANTGELFF
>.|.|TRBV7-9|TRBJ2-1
TGTGCCAGCAGCTTAGCGGGGGCGGGGATTTCCTACAATGAGCAGTTCTTC
CASSLAGAGISYNEQFF
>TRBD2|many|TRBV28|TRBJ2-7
TGTGCCAGCAGTTTGGGACTAGCGACCCGTTCGGAGGTCGCCGTAAGGTTATACGAGCAGTACTTC
CASSLGLATRSEVAVRLYEQYF
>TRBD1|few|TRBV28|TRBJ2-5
TGTGCCAGCAGTTTCCCAGGGGGCGTAAAGACCCAGTACTTC
CASSFPGGVKTQYF
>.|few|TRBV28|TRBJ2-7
TGTGCCAGCAGTTTAAGCCAGGGTGTTGGGGACGAGCAGTACTTC
CASSLSQGVGDEQYF
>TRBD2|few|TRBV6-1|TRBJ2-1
TGTGCCAGCAGCGGGAGGGTCGGAGGTGAGCAGTTCTTC
CASSGRVGGEQFF
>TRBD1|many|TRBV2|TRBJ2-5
TGTGCCAGCAGTGAAAGGGACAGGTTACAAGAGACCCAGTACTTC
CASSERDRLQETQYF
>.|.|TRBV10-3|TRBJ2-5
TGTGCCATCAGTGACAGCAAAGAGACCCAGTACTTC
CAISDSKETQYF
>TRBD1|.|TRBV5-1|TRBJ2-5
TGCGTCAGCAGCTGGACAGGGGGCGCAGAGACCCAGTACTTC
CVSSWTGGAETQYF
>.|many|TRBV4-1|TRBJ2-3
TGTGCCAGCAGCCAAGAAAGCGTTCGCACAGATACGCAGTATTTT
CASSQESVRTDTQYF
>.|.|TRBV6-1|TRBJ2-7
TGTGCCAGCAAGGGATGGGGGAACTCCTACGAGCAGTACTTC
CASKGWGNSYEQYF
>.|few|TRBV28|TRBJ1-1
TGTGCCAGCCGGGGATCTGTTTCGGACCTCCTCAGGGCTTTCTTT
CASRGSVSDLLRAFF
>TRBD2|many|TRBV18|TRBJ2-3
TGTGCCAGCTCACCACCCACCGGGAGGGGCACAGATACGCAGTATTTT
CASSPPTGRGTDTQYF
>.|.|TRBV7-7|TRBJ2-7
TGTGCTAGCAGCTTAGGGCCAGCAGCTGACTACGAGCAGTACTTC
CASSLGPAADYEQYF
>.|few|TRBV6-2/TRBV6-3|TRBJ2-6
TGTGCCAGCAGTTACTCGGGGGTTGGGGCCAACGTCCTGACTTTC
CASSYSGVGANVLTF
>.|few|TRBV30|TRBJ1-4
TGTGCCTGGAGTTATGGCGAAAAACTGTTTTTT
CAWSYGEKLFF
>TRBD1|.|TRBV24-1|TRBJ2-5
TGTGCCACCAGTGATTTCAATACAGGGGGACAACAGAGGGAGACCCAGTACTTC
CATSDFNTGGQQRETQYF
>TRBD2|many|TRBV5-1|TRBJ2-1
TGTGCCAGCAGCTCTATTCATCTAGCGGGAGTTGGGAATGAGCAGTTCTTC
CASSSIHLAGVGNEQFF
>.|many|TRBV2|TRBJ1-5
TGTGCCAGCAGCCCCGAGGGGGGGGCGAGTCAGCCCCAGCATTTT
CASSPEGGASQPQHF
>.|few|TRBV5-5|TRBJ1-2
TGTGCCAGCAGCTTAGACGCAGGGGATAACTATGGCTACACCTTC
CASSLDAGDNYGYTF
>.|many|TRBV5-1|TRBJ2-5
TGCGCCAGCAGCTTCGGAAGCCTACAAGAGACCCAGTACTTC
CASSFGSLQETQYF
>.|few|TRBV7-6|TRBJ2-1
TGTGCCAGCAGCTTAGGGTCGGGGAGAAATGAGCAGTTCTTC
CASSLGSGRNEQFF
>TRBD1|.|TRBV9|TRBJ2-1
TGTGCCAGCAGCGAGGGGACAGGCGATCTTGACAATGAGCAGTTCTTC
CASSEGTGDLDNEQFF
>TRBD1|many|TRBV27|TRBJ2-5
TGTGCCAGCAAACCGACAGGGGTTGAGACCCAGTACTTC
CASKPTGVETQYF